This TCR beta chain is from a study of cytomegalovirus exposure and HLA in healthy donors. CDR3 length: 15 residues. The junction had 5 bases not matched to a gene; V was cut back by 2 bases and J by 8 bases. Germline V gives CDR1 MNHEY, CDR2 SMNVEV (reference sequence). Use of 60 Vbeta and 13 Jbeta primers characterized the PCR. In the source study's methods: Per a later analysis, the number of unique TCR beta chains was approximately 73 million, of which roughly 10 million were shared. Assay used: immunoSEQ multiplex PCR; TCRdb lists only in-frame clones, some missing. V and J calls and clone size are those listed in that table; D and trimming were worked out from the DNA. The sample has about 190,000 clones; 81% are singletons.

This sequence joins TRBV27 and TRBJ1-4, with TRBD1 identical over 10 bases. This clonotype was sampled from a man aged 50 or older in good health and CMV-seronegative. Sequencing used PBMCs. CDR3 bases: TGTGCCAGCAGTTTAGTCGCGACAGGGGGCGAAAAACTGTTTTTT. It encodes CASSLVATGGEKLFF.